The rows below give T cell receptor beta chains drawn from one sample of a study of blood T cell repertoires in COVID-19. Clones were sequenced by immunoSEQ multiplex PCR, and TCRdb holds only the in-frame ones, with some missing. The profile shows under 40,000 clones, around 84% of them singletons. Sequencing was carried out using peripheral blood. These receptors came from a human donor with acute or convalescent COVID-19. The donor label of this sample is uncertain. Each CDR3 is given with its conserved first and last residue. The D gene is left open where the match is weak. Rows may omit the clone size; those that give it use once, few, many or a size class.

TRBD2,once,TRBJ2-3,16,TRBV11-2,TGTGCCAGCAGCACTCCCAGCGGGGGGGCCACAGATACGCAGTATTTT,CASSTPSGGATDTQYF
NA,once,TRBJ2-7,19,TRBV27,TGTGCCAGCAGTGGCTACAGGGTAGTAGCGGGCGAACCCTCCTACGAGCAGTACTTC,CASSGYRVVAGEPSYEQYF
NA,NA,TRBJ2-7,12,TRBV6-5,TGTGCCAGCGGCCTCCGGGGCTACGAGCAGTACTTC,CASGLRGYEQYF
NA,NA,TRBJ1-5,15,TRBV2,TGTGCCAGCAGTGAGACGGGACAACCTGGCCAGCCCCAGCATTTT,CASSETGQPGQPQHF
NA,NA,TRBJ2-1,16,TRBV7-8,TGTGCCAGCAGCTCCAGGGCCTTTGGGGCGTCCGGCGAGCAGTTCTTC,CASSSRAFGASGEQFF
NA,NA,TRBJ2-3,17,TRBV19,TGTGCCAGTAGTAATTTGGCCGCGGCGGCCGACACAGATACGCAGTATTTT,CASSNLAAAADTDTQYF
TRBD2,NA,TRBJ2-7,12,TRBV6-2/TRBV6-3,TGTGCCAGCAGTTGGGCGGGGGACGAGCAGTACTTC,CASSWAGDEQYF
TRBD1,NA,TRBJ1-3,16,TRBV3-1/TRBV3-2,TGTGCCAGCAGCCAATTACCACAGGGGGCCGAAAACACCATATATTTT,CASSQLPQGAENTIYF
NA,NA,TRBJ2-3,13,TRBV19,TGTGCCAGTAGTATACAGGGCCCAGATACGCAGTATTTT,CASSIQGPDTQYF
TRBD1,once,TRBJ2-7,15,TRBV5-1,TGCGCCAGCAGCTTGGAAACAGGGGTTTTCGGCGAGCAGTACTTC,CASSLETGVFGEQYF
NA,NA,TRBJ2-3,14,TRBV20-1,TGCAGTGCTAGTGGCGGGGCCGGCACAGATACGCAGTATTTT,CSASGGAGTDTQYF
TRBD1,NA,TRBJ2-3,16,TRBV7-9,TGTGCCAGCAGCTTAGGGGACAGCCTTAGCACAGATACGCAGTATTTT,CASSLGDSLSTDTQYF
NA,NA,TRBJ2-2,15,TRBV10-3,TGTGCCATCAGTGAGTCTGGGGCGTTGAAGGGGGAGCTGTTTTTT,CAISESGALKGELFF
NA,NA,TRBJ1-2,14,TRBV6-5,TGTGCCAGCAGTCTCGGGGGGCAGTCCTATGGCTACACCTTC,CASSLGGQSYGYTF
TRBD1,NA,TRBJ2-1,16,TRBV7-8,TGTGCCAGCAGCTTCTTCCCGGCAGGGGGCAGCAATGAGCAGTTCTTC,CASSFFPAGGSNEQFF
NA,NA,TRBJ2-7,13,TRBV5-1,TGCGCCAGCAGCTTCCAAAGGACATACGAGCAGTACTTC,CASSFQRTYEQYF
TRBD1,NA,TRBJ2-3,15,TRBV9,TGTGCCAGCAGCGAGACAGGGGTCGTCACAGATACGCAGTATTTT,CASSETGVVTDTQYF
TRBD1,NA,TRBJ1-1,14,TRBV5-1,TGCGCCAGCAGCGGGGGGACAGGGAAAACTGAAGCTTTCTTT,CASSGGTGKTEAFF
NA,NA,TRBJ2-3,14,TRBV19,TGTGCCAGTAGTATAGGACTGCTCACAGATACGCAGTATTTT,CASSIGLLTDTQYF
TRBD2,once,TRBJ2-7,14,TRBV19,TGTGCCAGTAGTCGGGAGGGGGGGACCTACGAGCAGTACTTC,CASSREGGTYEQYF
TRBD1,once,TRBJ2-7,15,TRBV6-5,TGTGCCAGCAGTTACGAAAGACAGGGGGCCCACGAGCAGTACTTC,CASSYERQGAHEQYF
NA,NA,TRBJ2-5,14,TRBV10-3,TGTGCCATCAGTGAGTCTTCTACGATGGAGACCCAGTACTTC,CAISESSTMETQYF
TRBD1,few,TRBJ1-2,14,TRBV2,TGTGCCAGCAGTGCTGACGGACAGGCATGGGGCTACACCTTC,CASSADGQAWGYTF